This TCR beta chain was recovered during a study of regulatory T cells in long-lasting Graves disease. Study-wide findings and caveats: The number of shared public clonotypes was higher in persistent patients (2,741) than new patients (966). For persistent Graves' patients, TCR diversity was lower than for newly diagnosed ones.

As for time point: persistent/refractory GD, antithyroid drugs over 5 years with positive TRAb. Scientists built the TCR library using RNA that was extracted from PBMCs. Peripheral blood, roughly 9.2 milliliters per patient, was collected in EDTA tubes. The CDR3 consists of 16 residues. The germline V gene has CDR1 MNHEY and CDR2 SMNVEV (reference sequence). Germline trimming cut 2 bases from V and 0 bases from J; bases unmatched to any gene: 7. HTBI primers from iRepertoire and Arm-PCR of CDR3 regions yielded the TCR beta libraries. TCRdb passed the multiplex PCR reads through MiXCR, listing each CDR3 protein once. The table lists about 460,000 distinct CDR3 sequences, under 25% of them singletons. This clonotype was observed at least ten times. Its antigen is undetermined.

The sample here was peripheral blood mononuclear cells (PBMCs), taken when the disease was refractory, from a patient treated with antithyroid drugs. This sequence was found in a female donor with Graves disease. The chain couples TRBV27 to TRBJ2-7; 7 bases agree with TRBD2. CDR3: CASSLRGLADSYEQYF. The CDR3 DNA sequence: TGTGCCAGCAGTTTAAGAGGCCTAGCGGACTCCTACGAGCAGTACTTC.